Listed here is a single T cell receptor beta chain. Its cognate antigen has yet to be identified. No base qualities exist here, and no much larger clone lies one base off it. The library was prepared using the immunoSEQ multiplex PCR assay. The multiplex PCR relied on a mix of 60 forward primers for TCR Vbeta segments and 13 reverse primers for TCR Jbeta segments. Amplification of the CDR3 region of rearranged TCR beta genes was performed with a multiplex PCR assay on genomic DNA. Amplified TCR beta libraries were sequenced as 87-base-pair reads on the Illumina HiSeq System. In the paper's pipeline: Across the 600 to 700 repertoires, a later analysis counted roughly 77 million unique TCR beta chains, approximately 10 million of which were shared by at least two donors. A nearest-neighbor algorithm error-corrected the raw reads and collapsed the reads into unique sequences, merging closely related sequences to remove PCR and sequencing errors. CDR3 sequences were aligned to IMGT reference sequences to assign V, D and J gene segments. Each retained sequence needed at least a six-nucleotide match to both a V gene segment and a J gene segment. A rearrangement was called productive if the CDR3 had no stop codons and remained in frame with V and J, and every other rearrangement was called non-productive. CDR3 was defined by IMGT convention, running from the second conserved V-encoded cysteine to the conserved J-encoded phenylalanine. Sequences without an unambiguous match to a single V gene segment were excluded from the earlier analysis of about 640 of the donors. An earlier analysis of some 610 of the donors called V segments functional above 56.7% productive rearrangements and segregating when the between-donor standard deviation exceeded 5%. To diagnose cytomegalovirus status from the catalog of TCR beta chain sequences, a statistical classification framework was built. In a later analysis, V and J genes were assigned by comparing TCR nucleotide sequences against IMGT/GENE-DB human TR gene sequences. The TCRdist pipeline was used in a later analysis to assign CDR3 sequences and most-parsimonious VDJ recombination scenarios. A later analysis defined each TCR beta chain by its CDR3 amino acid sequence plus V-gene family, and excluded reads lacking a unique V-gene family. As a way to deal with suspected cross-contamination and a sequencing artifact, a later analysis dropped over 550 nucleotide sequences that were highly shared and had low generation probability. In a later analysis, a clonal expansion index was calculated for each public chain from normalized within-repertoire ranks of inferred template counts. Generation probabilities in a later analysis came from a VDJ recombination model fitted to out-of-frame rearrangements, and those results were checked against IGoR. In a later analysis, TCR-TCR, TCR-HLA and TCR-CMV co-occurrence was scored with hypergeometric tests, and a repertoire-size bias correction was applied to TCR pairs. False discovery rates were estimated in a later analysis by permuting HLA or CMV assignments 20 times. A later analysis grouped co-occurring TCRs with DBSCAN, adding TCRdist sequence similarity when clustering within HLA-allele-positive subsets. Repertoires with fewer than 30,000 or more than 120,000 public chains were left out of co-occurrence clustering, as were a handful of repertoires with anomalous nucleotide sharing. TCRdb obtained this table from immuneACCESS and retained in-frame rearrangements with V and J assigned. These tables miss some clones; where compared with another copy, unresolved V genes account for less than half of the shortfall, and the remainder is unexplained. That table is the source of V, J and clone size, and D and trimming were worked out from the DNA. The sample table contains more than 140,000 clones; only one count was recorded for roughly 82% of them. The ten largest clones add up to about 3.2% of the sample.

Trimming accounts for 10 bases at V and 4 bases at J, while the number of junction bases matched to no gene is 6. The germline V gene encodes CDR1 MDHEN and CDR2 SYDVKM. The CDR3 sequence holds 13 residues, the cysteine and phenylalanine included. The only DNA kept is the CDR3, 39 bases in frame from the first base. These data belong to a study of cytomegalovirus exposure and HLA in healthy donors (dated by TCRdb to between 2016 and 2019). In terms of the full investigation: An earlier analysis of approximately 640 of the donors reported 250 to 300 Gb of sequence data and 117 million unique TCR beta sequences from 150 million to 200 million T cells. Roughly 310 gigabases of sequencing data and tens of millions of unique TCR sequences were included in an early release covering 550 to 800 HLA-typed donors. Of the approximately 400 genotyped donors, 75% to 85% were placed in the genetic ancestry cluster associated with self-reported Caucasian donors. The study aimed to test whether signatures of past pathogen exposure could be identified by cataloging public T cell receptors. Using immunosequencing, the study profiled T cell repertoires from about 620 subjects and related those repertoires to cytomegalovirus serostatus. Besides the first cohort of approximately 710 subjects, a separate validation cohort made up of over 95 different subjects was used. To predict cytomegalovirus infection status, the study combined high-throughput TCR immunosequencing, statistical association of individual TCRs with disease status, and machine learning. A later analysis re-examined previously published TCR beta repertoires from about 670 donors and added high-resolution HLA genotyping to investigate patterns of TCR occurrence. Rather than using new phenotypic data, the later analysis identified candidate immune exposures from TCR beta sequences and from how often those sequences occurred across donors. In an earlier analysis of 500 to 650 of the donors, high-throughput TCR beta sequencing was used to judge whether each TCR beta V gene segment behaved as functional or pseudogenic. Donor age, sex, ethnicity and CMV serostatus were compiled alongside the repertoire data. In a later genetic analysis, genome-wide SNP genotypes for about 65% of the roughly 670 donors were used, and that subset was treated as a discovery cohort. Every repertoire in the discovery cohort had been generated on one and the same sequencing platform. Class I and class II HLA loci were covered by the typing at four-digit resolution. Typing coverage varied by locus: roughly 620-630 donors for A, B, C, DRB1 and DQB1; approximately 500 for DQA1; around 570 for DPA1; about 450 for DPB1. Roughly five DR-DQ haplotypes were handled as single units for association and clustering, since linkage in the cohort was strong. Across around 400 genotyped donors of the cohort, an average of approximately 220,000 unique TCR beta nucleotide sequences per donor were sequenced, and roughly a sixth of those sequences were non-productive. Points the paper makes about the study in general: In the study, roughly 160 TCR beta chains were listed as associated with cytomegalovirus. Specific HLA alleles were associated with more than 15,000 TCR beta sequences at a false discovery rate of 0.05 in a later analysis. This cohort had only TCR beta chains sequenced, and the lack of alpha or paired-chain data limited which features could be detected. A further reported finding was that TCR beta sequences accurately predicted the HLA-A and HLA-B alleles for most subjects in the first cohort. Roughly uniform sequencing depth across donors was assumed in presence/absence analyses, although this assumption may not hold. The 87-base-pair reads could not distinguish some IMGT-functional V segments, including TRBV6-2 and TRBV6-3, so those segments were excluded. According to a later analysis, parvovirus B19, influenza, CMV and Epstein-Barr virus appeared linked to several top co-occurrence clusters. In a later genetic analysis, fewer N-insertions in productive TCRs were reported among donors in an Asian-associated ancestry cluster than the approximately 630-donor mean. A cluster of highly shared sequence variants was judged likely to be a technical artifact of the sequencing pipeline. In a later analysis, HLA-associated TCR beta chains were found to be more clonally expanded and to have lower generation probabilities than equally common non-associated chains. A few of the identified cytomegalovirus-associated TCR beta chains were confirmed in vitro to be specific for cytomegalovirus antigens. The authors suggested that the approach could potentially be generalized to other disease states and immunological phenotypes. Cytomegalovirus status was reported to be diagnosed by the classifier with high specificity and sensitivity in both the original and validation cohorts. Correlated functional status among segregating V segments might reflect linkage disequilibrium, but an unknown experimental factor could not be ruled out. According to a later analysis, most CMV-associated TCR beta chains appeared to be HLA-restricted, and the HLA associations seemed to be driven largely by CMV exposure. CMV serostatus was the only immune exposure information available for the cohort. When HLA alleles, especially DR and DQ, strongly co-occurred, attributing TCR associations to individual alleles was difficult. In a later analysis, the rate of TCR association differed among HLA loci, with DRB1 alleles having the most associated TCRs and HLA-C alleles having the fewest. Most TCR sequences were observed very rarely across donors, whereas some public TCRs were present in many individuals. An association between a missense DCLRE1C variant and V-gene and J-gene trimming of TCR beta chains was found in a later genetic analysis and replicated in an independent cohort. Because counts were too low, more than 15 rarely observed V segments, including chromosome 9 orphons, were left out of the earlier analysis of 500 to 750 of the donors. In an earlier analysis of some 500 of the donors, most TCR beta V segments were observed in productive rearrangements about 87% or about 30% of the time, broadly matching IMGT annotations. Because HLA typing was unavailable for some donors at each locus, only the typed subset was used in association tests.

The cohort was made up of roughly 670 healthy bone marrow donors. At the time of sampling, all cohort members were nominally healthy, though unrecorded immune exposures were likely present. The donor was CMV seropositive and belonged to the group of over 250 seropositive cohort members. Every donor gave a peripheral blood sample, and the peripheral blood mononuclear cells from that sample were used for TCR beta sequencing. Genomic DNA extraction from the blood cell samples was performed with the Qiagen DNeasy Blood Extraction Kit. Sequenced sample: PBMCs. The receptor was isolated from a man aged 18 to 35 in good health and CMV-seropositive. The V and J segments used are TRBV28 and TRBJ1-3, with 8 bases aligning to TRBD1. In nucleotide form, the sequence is TGTGCCACCAGAACAGGGGGAGGAAACACCATATATTTT. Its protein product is CATRTGGGNTIYF.